These 4 T cell receptor beta chains originate from one sample sequenced in a study of molecular identifiers for immune sequencing clone quantification (dated by TCRdb to about 2018). Library prep was done by PCR. The sequencer listed for this sample is NextSeq 500. The raw public reads went through TCRdb reprocessing: fastp at Q25, MiXCR clone calling, in-frame beta chains kept. Each entry merges the rows of one CDR3 protein and shows their most common DNA and genes. The sample table records about 630,000 distinct CDR3 sequences; over 25% of these occur just once. The biggest ten clones account for about 0.81% of the sample. Source material: naive CD8+ T cells from blood, with Jurkat cell RNA spiked in. The label giving this sample's cell subset or site can be read as: FACS-sorted CD8+CD4-CCR7+CD45RA+ naive T cells. The origin of the receptors is a human donor in good health. Some libraries in this study had Jurkat cell RNA spiked in.

Details on this clonotype: One junction end does not reproduce the germline sequence, and a read error may be involved. The V gene is TRBV28, the J gene TRBJ1-4; perhaps TRBD1 as D (5 bases). This CDR3 spans 15 amino acids. Germline CDR1 reads MDHEN; CDR2 reads SYDVKM. CDR3 in DNA: TGTGCCAGCAGTAAGGAGGGACTCACTAATAAAAAACTGTTTTTT. Its protein product is CASSKEGLTNKKLFF.

This clonotype turned up a few times. The V gene is TRBV29-1, the J gene TRBJ2-3; perhaps TRBD1 as D (5 bases). Trimming removed 7 bases at V and 4 bases at J, with 21 bases between. The CDR3 runs to 15 residues. Per germline, CDR1 SQVTM and CDR2 ANQGSEA. Here the CDR3 DNA reads TGCAGCGCAACGCCCGTCGACAGTTTTGCAGATACGCAGTATTTT. Its protein product is CSATPVDSFADTQYF.

This clonotype came up many times. V gene TRBV6-5 combines with J gene TRBJ1-1; no reliable D call. V lost 6 bases, J lost 13 bases, and 24 bases lay in between. There are 14 residues in the CDR3. Germline values: CDR1 MNHEY, CDR2 SVGAGI. CDR3 DNA sequence: TGTGCCAGCAGCCCTGTGAGTTTTAGCAACCGGGGTTTCTTT. Translated, it gives CASSPVSFSNRGFF.

With regard to this clonotype: This sequence may be a read error, since a much larger clone differs from it by one base. The chain couples TRBV7-9 to TRBJ1-4, with a tentative D call TRBD1 (6 bases). The germline CDR1 and CDR2 sequences are SEHNR and FQNEAQ (reference sequence). The length of the CDR3 is 14 residues. Trimming took 6 bases from V and 11 from J, leaving 19 bases between them. This CDR3 reads CASSPEQGGDKLFF. The CDR3 DNA is TGTGCCAGCAGTCCCGAACAGGGCGGTGATAAACTGTTTTTT.